The text below deals with one TCR beta chain. Ages ranged from about 18 to 100 years, with residence in approximately 23 US areas. This entry comes from a study of blood T cell repertoires in COVID-19. Study processing details: Amplified reference gene primers provided the basis for estimating nucleated cell counts. TCRdb's copy holds only in-frame clones and misses some; the assay was immunoSEQ multiplex PCR. V and J calls and clone size are those listed in that table; D and trimming were worked out from the DNA. This table has 200,000 to 250,000 clones, 80% appearing once. The receptor comes from a man aged 25 to 40 with acute COVID-19. Sequencing was performed on PBMCs or T cells enriched from blood (not recorded which).

The CDR3 spells CASSQGGANVLTF. The CDR3 DNA follows: TGTGCCAGCAGCCAGGGGGGGGCCAACGTCCTGACTTTC. The chain has TRBV12-3 or TRBV12-4 and TRBJ2-6; TRBD1 might be the D (6 bases). V was pared by 6 bases and J by 4 bases, with 7 bases between. CDR3 length equals 13 residues.